These 9 T cell receptor beta chains were sequenced from one sample in a study of blood T cell repertoires in COVID-19. TCRdb's table, derived via immunoSEQ multiplex PCR, lists solely in-frame clones and lacks some. The repertoire holds some 250,000 clones, with roughly nine tenths as singletons. The sequenced material came from peripheral blood. Receptors originate from a man aged 60-69 years who had recovered from COVID-19.

V and J are TRBV6-1 and TRBJ1-3; 7 positions match TRBD1. The CDR3 has 16 residues. The germline CDR1 and CDR2 sequences are MNHNS and SASEGT. The trim removed 4 bases at V and 0 bases at J, leaving 6 bases unmatched. The CDR3 spells CASSVLQGTSGNTIYF. The DNA for the CDR3 is TGTGCCAGCAGTGTTTTACAGGGGACCTCTGGAAACACCATATATTTT.

About this clone itself: Distinct nucleotide sequences in the sample also encode this CDR3. The chain recombines TRBV3-1 (or the pseudogene TRBV3-2) with TRBJ1-1, with TRBD1 matching over 7 bases. CDR1 is LGHDT, CDR2 YNNKEL, per germline (reference sequence). The CDR3 is made up of 15 amino acids. J lost 0 bases, V lost 3 bases, and 4 bases had no gene match. The CDR3 nucleotides read TGTGCCAGCAGCCATCACGGACAGGTGAACACTGAAGCTTTCTTT. Its protein is CASSHHGQVNTEAFF.

The chain carries TRBV7-8 and TRBJ1-3; D is unresolved. The CDR3 is 17 amino acids. The germline CDR1 and CDR2 sequences are SGHVS and FQNEAQ. Trimming stripped 2 bases from V and 0 bases from J, with 14 bases between. DNA of the CDR3: TGTGCCAGCAGCTTATCGGGGTTCTCGACCTCTGGAAACACCATATATTTT. This encodes CASSLSGFSTSGNTIYF.

This clone was picked up a small number of times. V gene TRBV5-1 combines with J gene TRBJ2-2; a weak D match, TRBD1 (6 bases). The CDR3 extends over 15 amino acids. V lost 0 bases to trimming and J lost 7 bases, with 13 bases between them. The germline CDR1 and CDR2 sequences are SGHRS and YFSETQ. The chain's CDR3 is CASSLAQGLGGELFF. CDR3 DNA: TGCGCCAGCAGCTTGGCCCAGGGGCTCGGCGGGGAGCTGTTTTTT.

V gene TRBV19 combines with J gene TRBJ1-5; D perhaps matches TRBD1 (6 bases). Germline assignment: CDR1 LNHDA and CDR2 SQIVND (reference sequence). Deletions cut 3 bases from V and 5 bases from J, with 17 bases between. This CDR3 has 16 amino acids. This CDR3 reads CASSIRQAQKHQPQHF. The CDR3, as DNA: TGTGCCAGTAGTATCCGACAGGCGCAAAAACATCAGCCCCAGCATTTT. Complete variable domain (other parts from reference TRBV19 and TRBJ1-5): DGGITQSPKYLFRKEGQNVTLSCEQNLNHDAMYWYRQDPGQGLRLIYYSQIVNDFQKGDIAEGYSVSREKKESFPLTVTSAQKNPTAFYLCASSIRQAQKHQPQHFGDGTRLSIL.

The sample holds many counts of this clone. J is TRBJ1-2 and V is TRBV4-1; 7 bases match TRBD1. The trim removed 4 bases at V and 2 bases at J, leaving 1 base unmatched. The CDR3 has 13 amino acids. In germline, CDR1 is MGHRA, CDR2 YSYEKL. Here the CDR3 reads CASSRGQNYGYTF. CDR3 nucleotides: TGCGCCAGCAGCCGGGGACAGAACTATGGCTACACCTTC.

This clone occurred a few times. The V gene is TRBV6-5, the J gene TRBJ2-7; possible D gene TRBD1, 5 bases. The CDR3 loop spans 12 amino acids. Germline CDR1 is MNHEY and CDR2 is SVGAGI. V was cut by 9 bases and J by 2 bases, with 11 bases left in between. The CDR3 coding sequence is TGTGCCAGTACAGGATCCGCCTACGAGCAGTACTTC. Translation: CASTGSAYEQYF.

The rearrangement joins TRBV7-9 to TRBJ1-4, with D perhaps TRBD1 (6 bases). This CDR3 spans 15 amino acids. Deletions cut 6 bases from V and 8 bases from J, with 19 bases between. Germline assignment: CDR1 SEHNR and CDR2 FQNEAQ (reference sequence). CDR3 loop: CASSSHQGFGEKLFF. The CDR3 region has the DNA TGTGCCAGCAGTTCTCACCAGGGGTTCGGCGAAAAACTGTTTTTT. Based on the CDR3 plus reference TRBV7-9 and TRBJ1-4, the full variable domain is DTGVSQNPRHKITKRGQNVTFRCDPISEHNRLYWYRQTLGQGPEFLTYFQNEAQLEKSRLLSDRFSAERPKGSFSTLEIQRTEQGDSAMYLCASSSHQGFGEKLFFGSGTQLSVL.

The chain uses TRBV2 and TRBJ2-7, with 7 bases that match TRBD2. Germline-derived CDR1 and CDR2 are SNHLY and FYNNEI. V lost 2 bases, J lost 6 bases, and 4 bases stayed unmatched. The CDR3 loop spans 13 amino acids. CDR3 amino acids: CASSEQRGGEQYV. CDR3 DNA sequence: TGTGCCAGCAGTGAACAGCGGGGTGGCGAGCAGTACGTC.